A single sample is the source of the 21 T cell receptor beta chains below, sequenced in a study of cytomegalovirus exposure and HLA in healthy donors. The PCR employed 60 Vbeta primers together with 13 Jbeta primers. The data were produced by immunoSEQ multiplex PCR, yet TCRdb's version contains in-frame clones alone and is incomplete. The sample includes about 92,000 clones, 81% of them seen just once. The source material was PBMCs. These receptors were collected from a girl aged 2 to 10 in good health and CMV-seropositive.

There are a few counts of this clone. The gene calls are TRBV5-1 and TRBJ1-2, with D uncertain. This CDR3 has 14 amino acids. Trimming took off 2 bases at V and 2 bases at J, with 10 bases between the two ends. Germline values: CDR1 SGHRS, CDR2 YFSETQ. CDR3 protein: CASSLLTENYGYTF. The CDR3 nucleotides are TGCGCCAGCAGCTTACTTACAGAGAACTATGGCTACACCTTC. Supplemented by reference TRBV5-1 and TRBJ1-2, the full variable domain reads KAGVTQTPRYLIKTRGQQVTLSCSPISGHRSVSWYQQTPGQGLQFLFEYFSETQRNKGNFPGRFSGRQFSNSRSEMNVSTLELGDSALYLCASSLLTENYGYTFGSGTRLTVV.

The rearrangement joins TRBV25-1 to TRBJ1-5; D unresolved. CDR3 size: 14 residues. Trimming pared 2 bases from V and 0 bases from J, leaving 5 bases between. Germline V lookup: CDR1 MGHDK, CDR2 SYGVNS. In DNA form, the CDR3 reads TGTGCCAGCAGTGAAGAGAATAGCAATCAGCCCCAGCATTTT. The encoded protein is CASSEENSNQPQHF.

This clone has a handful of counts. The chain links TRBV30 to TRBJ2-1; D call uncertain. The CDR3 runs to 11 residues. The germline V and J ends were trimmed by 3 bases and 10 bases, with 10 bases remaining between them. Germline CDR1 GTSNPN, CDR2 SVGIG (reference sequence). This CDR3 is CAWRAMREQFF. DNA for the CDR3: TGTGCCTGGAGGGCTATGCGGGAGCAGTTCTTC. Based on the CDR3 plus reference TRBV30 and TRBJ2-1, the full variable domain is SQTIHQWPATLVQPVGSPLSLECTVEGTSNPNLYWYRQAAGRGLQLLFYSVGIGQISSEVPQNLSASRPQDRQFILSSKKLLLSDSGFYLCAWRAMREQFFGPGTRLTVL.

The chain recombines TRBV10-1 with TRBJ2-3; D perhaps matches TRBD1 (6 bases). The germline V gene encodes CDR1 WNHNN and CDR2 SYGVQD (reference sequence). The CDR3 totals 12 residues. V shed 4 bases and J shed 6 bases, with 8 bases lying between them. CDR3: CASSVDRDTQYF. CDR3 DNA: TGCGCCAGCAGTGTAGACAGGGATACGCAGTATTTT.

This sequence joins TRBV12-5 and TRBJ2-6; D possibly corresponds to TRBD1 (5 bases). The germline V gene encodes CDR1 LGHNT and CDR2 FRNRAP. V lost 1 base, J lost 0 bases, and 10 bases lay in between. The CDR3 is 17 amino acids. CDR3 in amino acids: CASGLANGHSGANVLTF. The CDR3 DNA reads TGTGCTAGTGGTTTGGCAAACGGACACTCTGGGGCCAACGTCCTGACTTTC.

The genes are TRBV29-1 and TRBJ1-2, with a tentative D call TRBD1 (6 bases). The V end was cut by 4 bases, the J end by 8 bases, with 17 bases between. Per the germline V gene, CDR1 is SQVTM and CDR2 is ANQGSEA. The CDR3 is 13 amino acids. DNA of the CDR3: TGCAGCGTTGTCCCCCACACAGGGAGCGGCTACACCTTC. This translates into CSVVPHTGSGYTF.

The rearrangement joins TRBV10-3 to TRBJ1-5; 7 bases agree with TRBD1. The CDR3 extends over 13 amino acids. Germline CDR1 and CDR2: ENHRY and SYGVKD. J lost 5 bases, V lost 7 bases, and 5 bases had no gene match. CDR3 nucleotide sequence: TGTGCCATCAATCAGGGGGACGATCAGCCCCAGCATTTT. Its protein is CAINQGDDQPQHF.

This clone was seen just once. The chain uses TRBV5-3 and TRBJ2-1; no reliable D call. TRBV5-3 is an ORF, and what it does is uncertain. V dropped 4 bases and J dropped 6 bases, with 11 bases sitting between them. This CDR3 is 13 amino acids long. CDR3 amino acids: CARSPRLINEQFF. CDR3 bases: TGTGCCAGAAGCCCAAGACTGATCAATGAGCAGTTCTTC.

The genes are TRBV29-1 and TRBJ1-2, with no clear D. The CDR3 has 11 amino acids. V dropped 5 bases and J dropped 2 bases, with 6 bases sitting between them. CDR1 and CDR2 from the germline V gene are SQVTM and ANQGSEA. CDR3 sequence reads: CSVSENYGYTF. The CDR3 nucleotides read TGCAGCGTTTCGGAGAACTATGGCTACACCTTC.

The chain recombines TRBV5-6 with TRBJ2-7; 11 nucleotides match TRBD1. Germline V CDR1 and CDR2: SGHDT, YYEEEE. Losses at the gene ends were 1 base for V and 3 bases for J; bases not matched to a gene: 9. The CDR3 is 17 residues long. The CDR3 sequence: CASSLLLAGTGGYEQYF. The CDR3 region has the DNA TGTGCCAGCAGCTTGCTTTTGGCTGGGACAGGGGGCTACGAGCAGTACTTC.

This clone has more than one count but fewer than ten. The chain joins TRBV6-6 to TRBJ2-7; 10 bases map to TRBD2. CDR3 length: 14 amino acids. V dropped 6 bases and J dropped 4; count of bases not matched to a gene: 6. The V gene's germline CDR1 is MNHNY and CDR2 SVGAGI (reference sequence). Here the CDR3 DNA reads TGTGCCAGCAGAACGAGCGGGAGGGGTTACGAGCAGTACTTC. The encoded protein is CASRTSGRGYEQYF.

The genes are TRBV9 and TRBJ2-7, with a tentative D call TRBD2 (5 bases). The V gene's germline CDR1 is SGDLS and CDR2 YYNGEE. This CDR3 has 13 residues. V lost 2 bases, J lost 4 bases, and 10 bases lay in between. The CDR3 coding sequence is TGTGCCAGCAGCGTCGTCCCGGGATACGAGCAGTACTTC. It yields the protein CASSVVPGYEQYF.

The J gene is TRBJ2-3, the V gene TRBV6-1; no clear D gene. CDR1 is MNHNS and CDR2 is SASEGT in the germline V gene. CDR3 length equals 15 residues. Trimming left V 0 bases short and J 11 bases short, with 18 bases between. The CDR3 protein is CASSEAPGSLYGQYF. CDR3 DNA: TGTGCCAGCAGTGAAGCTCCCGGGTCTCTATATGGGCAGTATTTT.

The CDR3 region is CASSFSRQGRSYNEQFF. The CDR3 DNA sequence: TGTGCCAGCAGCTTTTCGCGACAGGGCAGGTCCTACAATGAGCAGTTCTTC. J is TRBJ2-1 and V is TRBV7-9; 7 bases are a match to TRBD1. The ends lost 3 bases at V and 1 base at J; junction bases unmatched: 9. The CDR3 contains 17 residues. Germline V gene data show CDR1 as SEHNR and CDR2 as FQNEAQ (reference sequence).

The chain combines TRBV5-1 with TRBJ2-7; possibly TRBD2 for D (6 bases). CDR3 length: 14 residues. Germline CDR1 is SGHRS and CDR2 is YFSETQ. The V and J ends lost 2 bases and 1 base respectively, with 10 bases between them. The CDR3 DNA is TGCGCCAGCAGCTTAAGCGGGCCTTCCTACGAGCAGTACTTC. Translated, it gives CASSLSGPSYEQYF.

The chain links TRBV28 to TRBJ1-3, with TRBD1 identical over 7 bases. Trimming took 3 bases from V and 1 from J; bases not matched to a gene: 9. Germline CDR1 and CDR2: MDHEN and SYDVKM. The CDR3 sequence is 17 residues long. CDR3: CASSFRGNRGSGNTIYF. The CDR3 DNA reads TGTGCCAGCAGTTTCCGCGGTAACAGGGGATCTGGAAACACCATATATTTT.

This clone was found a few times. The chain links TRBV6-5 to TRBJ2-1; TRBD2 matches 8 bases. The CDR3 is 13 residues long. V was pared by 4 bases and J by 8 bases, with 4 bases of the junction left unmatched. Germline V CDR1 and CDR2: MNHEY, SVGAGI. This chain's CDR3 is CASSFGLAYEQFF. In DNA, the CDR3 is TGTGCCAGCAGTTTCGGACTAGCTTATGAGCAGTTCTTC.

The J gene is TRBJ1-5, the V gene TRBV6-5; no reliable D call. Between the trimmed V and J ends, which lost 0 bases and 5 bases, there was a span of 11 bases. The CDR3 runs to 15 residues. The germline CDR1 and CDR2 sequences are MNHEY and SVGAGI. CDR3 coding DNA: TGTGCCAGCAGTTACTCGAGTTTAACAGATCAGCCCCAGCATTTT. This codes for CASSYSSLTDQPQHF.

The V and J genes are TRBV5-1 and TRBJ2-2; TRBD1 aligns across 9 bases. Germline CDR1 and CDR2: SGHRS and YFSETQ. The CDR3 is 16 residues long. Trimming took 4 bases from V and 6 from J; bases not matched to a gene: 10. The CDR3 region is CASSLVPGTGSGELFF. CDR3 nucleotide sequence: TGCGCCAGCAGCCTAGTCCCCGGGACAGGGTCCGGGGAGCTGTTTTTT.

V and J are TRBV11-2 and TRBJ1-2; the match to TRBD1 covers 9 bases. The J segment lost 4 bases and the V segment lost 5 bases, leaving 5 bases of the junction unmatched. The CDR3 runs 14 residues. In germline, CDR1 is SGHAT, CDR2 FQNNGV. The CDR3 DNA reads TGTGCCAGCAGCATTACAGGGGGCGGCTATGGCTACACCTTC. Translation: CASSITGGGYGYTF.

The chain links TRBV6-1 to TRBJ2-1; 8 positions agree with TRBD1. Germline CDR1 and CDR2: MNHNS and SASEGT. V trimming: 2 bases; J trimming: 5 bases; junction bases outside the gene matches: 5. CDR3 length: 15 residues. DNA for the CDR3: TGTGCCAGCAGTGAACTTCAGGGGGCGCACAATGAGCAGTTCTTC. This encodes CASSELQGAHNEQFF.